This TCR beta chain was found in a study of vaccination and CD4 T cells after COVID-19. The Oncomine TCR Beta short-read assay was what sequenced the DNA obtained from cultured CD4+ T cells. A single record per CDR3 protein comes from TCRdb applying MiXCR to the PCR reads. The sample holds about 13,000 distinct CDR3 sequences, 62% seen once. The CDR3 runs to 14 residues. The ends lost 4 bases at V and 14 bases at J; junction bases unmatched: 13. CDR1 is SNHLY, CDR2 FYNNEI, per germline. A remark on this clonotype: What it binds is unknown.

Noted treatment: roughly 10-day PBMC culture with coronavirus spike peptide pools or control peptides (ViraFEST assay). Material for sequencing was CD4+ T cells from blood, cultured in vitro. This chain joins TRBV2 and TRBJ2-1; 8 bases match TRBD2. This sequence was found in a human donor who had recovered from COVID-19. This chain's CDR3 is CASSAGGAGVSEFF. The CDR3 region has the DNA TGTGCCAGCAGTGCGGGCGGAGCGGGAGTATCGGAGTTCTTC.